Detailed here is one T cell receptor (beta chain). This table comes from immunoSEQ multiplex PCR, and its TCRdb copy is limited to in-frame clones, with some not included. The sample holds around 300,000 clones, around 86% seen once. This record comes from a study of blood T cell repertoires in COVID-19. CDR1 is SGHDN and CDR2 is FVKESK in the germline V gene. V lost 0 bases, J lost 3 bases, and 9 bases lay in between. This CDR3 region has 15 residues. Sequenced sample: peripheral blood. This sequence joins TRBV14 and TRBJ2-1; possible D gene TRBD2, 6 bases. The TCR was taken from a middle-aged man with active or convalescent COVID-19. Here the CDR3 reads CASSQDRDFYNEQFF. CDR3 bases: TGTGCCAGCAGCCAAGATCGGGACTTCTACAATGAGCAGTTCTTC.